The T cell receptor (beta chain) under discussion was sequenced for a study of CXCR3-negative and CXCR3-positive naive CD8 T cells. Study as a whole: Each library held about 1.5 +/- 0.3 million TRB reads, roughly 150 million in total.

Study-level results: Within a donor, both naive subsets shared TRBV-TRBJ usage, unlike memory cells. The study found comparably high diversity in both naive subsets and much lower diversity in memory CD8+ cells.

Of note for this clonotype: Its antigen is unknown.

The TRB libraries of cDNA were built by UMI-labeled 5' RACE. After re-calling the 5' RACE reads, TCRdb lists one entry per CDR3 protein, DNA absent. In total, the table holds about 38,000 distinct CDR3 sequences. The germline CDR1 and CDR2 sequences are SGHTA and FQGNSA. The CDR3 is 11 residues long. This chain uses TRBV7-2 with TRBJ2-1. The TCR comes from a human donor in good health. Some clones in this sample may be carry-over from other donors' samples. The specimen was memory CD8+ T cells from blood. The CDR3 reads CASSLGVVNFF.